This passage covers 13 T cell receptor beta chains from one sample sequenced in a study of PD-L1 blockade in urothelial cancer. Measured with immunoSEQ multiplex PCR; TCRdb has only the in-frame clones, and not every one. The table lists just over 50,000 clones, approximately 83% of them singletons. Here the sequenced sample was PBMCs, taken around atezolizumab (anti-PD-L1) treatment. These receptors were taken from a man between 60 and 70 years old with urothelial cancer.

In regard to this clone: Germline and junction disagree at one end, which may indicate a read error. The chain couples TRBV7-7 to TRBJ1-3; 9 bases line up with TRBD1. CDR3 length: 14 residues. Germline V gene data show CDR1 as SSHAT and CDR2 as FNYEAQ (reference sequence). The CDR3 reads CASSNGQGGNTIYF. The CDR3 bases are TGTGCTAGCAGCAACGGACAGGGGGGAAACACCATATATTTT.

The genes are TRBV7-2 and TRBJ2-7, with 8 bases lining up with TRBD2. The CDR3 runs 15 residues. Germline CDR1 and CDR2: SGHTA and FQGNSA. V lost 1 base and J lost 2; bases outside the gene matches: 4. The CDR3 region is CASSLVLAGTYEQYF. The CDR3 nucleotides are TGTGCCAGCAGCTTAGTGTTAGCGGGGACCTACGAGCAGTACTTC.

The chain combines TRBV15 with TRBJ2-2; D might be TRBD2 (6 bases). Between the trimmed V and J ends, which lost 5 bases and 9 bases, there was a span of 22 bases. The CDR3 extends over 16 amino acids. Germline CDR1 and CDR2: LNHNV and YYDKDF (reference sequence). Here the CDR3 reads CATSPRGLAHLWELFF. CDR3 coding DNA: TGTGCCACCAGCCCCCGGGGGTTGGCACACTTATGGGAGCTGTTTTTT.

The J gene is TRBJ1-2, the V gene TRBV7-9; the D is unclear. V lost 1 base to trimming and J lost 8 bases, with 5 bases between them. Germline CDR1 reads SEHNR; CDR2 reads FQNEAQ (reference sequence). The CDR3 loop spans 11 amino acids. The CDR3 sequence: CASSLGSGYTF. Here the CDR3 DNA reads TGTGCCAGCAGCTTAGGGAGCGGCTACACCTTC. Filled out from reference TRBV7-9 and TRBJ1-2, the complete variable domain reads DTGVSQNPRHKITKRGQNVTFRCDPISEHNRLYWYRQTLGQGPEFLTYFQNEAQLEKSRLLSDRFSAERPKGSFSTLEIQRTEQGDSAMYLCASSLGSGYTFGSGTRLTVV.

The chain joins TRBV5-1 to TRBJ1-4; 12 bases agree with TRBD1. This CDR3 comprises 17 residues. Germline V gene data show CDR1 as SGHRS and CDR2 as YFSETQ. V shed 2 bases, J shed 1 base, and the junction held 3 bases outside the gene matches. The CDR3 nucleotides are TGCGCCAGCAGCTTCCGGGACAGGGGGCGAACTAATGAAAAACTGTTTTTT. It specifies CASSFRDRGRTNEKLFF.

This chain connects TRBV7-9 to TRBJ2-7; 8 nucleotides agree with TRBD1. CDR3 length: 14 residues. Germline V lookup: CDR1 SEHNR, CDR2 FQNEAQ (reference sequence). With 6 bases clipped from V and 2 bases from J, the junction kept 6 bases outside the gene matches. The CDR3 DNA is TGTGCCAGCAGTCGACAGGGGAGCACCTACGAGCAGTACTTC. Translation gives CASSRQGSTYEQYF.

This clone was counted once. The CDR3 DNA follows: TGTGCCAGCAGCTTAGTGTTCTGGCAGGGAACCATTTCACCCCTCCACTTT. This sequence encodes CASSLVFWQGTISPLHF. The chain uses TRBV11-2 and TRBJ1-6, with D possibly TRBD1 on 5 matching bases. The CDR3 loop spans 17 amino acids. The V and J ends lost 1 base and 9 bases respectively, with 19 bases between them. The V gene's germline CDR1 is SGHAT and CDR2 FQNNGV.

The chain's CDR3 is CATSGTGYDEQYF. The CDR3 nucleotides read TGTGCCACCTCCGGGACAGGGTACGACGAGCAGTACTTC. The chain uses TRBV19 and TRBJ2-7; 9 bases fit TRBD1. The germline gives CDR1 LNHDA, CDR2 SQIVND (reference sequence). CDR3 length equals 13 residues. V trimming: 10 bases; J trimming: 5 bases; junction bases outside the gene matches: 9.

The rearrangement links TRBV4-2 to TRBJ2-7, with 9 bases aligning to TRBD2. Germline values: CDR1 LGHNA, CDR2 YNFKEQ. The CDR3 extends over 18 amino acids. V shed 3 bases and J 1 base; nucleotides not matched to a gene: 13. CDR3 nucleotides: TGTGCCAGCAGCCAGGCCACGGGGCTAGCGGGACATTCCTACGAGCAGTACTTC. This translates into CASSQATGLAGHSYEQYF.

The count of this clone is one. J is TRBJ2-1 and V is TRBV6-1; maybe TRBD2 (5 bases). Trimming pared 1 base from V and 0 bases from J, leaving 7 bases between. There are 15 residues in the CDR3. Germline CDR1 reads MNHNS; CDR2 reads SASEGT. The CDR3 DNA reads as TGTGCCAGCAGTGAAGAAGACTACTCCTACAATGAGCAGTTCTTC. This codes for CASSEEDYSYNEQFF.

Only one count was recorded for this clone. The rearrangement joins TRBV28 to TRBJ2-5; 10 bases fit TRBD1. With 4 bases clipped from V and 4 bases from J, the junction kept 9 bases outside the gene matches. This CDR3 is 16 amino acids long. Germline V CDR1 and CDR2: MDHEN, SYDVKM. The CDR3 spells CASSYLRGQGGETQYF. CDR3 nucleotide sequence: TGTGCCAGCAGTTACCTCCGTGGACAGGGGGGAGAGACCCAGTACTTC.

The chain couples TRBV6-1 to TRBJ2-5; TRBD2 matches at 7 bases. Losses at the gene ends were 2 bases for V and 4 bases for J; bases not matched to a gene: 10. The germline V gene has CDR1 MNHNS and CDR2 SASEGT. The CDR3 runs to 16 residues. CDR3: CASSERGGRGSETQYF. DNA of the CDR3: TGTGCCAGCAGTGAAAGGGGAGGGCGGGGGTCAGAGACCCAGTACTTC.

By its share, this clone is medium-sized (0.01 to 0.1%). V and J are TRBV7-9 and TRBJ1-6, with unresolved D. The germline CDR1 and CDR2 sequences are SEHNR and FQNEAQ (reference sequence). V was pared by 10 bases and J by 15 bases, with 16 bases between. The length of the CDR3 is 11 residues. CDR3 sequence (DNA): TGTGCCATCCCCCAGGCGGGATACCTCCACTTT. Its translation: CAIPQAGYLHF.